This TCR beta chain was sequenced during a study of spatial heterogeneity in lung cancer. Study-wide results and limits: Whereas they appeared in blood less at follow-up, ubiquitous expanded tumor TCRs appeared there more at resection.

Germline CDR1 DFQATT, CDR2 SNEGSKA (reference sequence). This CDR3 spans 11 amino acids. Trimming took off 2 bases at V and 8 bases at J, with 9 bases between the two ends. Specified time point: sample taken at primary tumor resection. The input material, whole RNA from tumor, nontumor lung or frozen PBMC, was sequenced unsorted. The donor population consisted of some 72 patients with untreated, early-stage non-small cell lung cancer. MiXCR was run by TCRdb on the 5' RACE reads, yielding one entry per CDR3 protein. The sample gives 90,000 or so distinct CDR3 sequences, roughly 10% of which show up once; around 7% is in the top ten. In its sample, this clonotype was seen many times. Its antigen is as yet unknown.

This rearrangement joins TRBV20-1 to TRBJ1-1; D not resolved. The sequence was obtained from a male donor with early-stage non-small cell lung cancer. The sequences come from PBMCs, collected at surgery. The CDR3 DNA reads TGCAGTGCTAGAAGGGCCAGGGAAGCTTTCTTT. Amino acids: CSARRAREAFF.